These 32 T cell receptor beta chains were all obtained from the same sample, sequenced in a study of blood T cell repertoires in COVID-19. Data came from immunoSEQ multiplex PCR; TCRdb stores just in-frame clones and leaves some out. The table includes approximately 180,000 clones, less than 90% detected once. The sequenced material came from PBMCs or T cells enriched from blood (not recorded which). The receptors here all came from a human donor with acute COVID-19. The donor label of this sample is uncertain.

This sequence joins TRBV30 and TRBJ2-3; D possibly corresponds to TRBD1 (5 bases). The CDR3 covers 16 residues. Germline-derived CDR1 and CDR2 are GTSNPN and SVGIG (reference sequence). V shed 2 bases and J shed 0 bases, with 15 bases lying between them. The CDR3 loop reads CAWSTKTGISTDTQYF. CDR3 sequence (DNA): TGTGCCTGGAGTACGAAAACAGGTATTAGCACAGATACGCAGTATTTT.

This chain connects TRBV6-2 or TRBV6-3 to TRBJ2-5; unclear D gene. The V end lost 0 bases, the J end lost 7 bases, and 3 bases lay between the germline ends. This CDR3 is 11 amino acids long. In germline, CDR1 is MNHEY, CDR2 SVGEGT. The chain's CDR3 is CASSYSRTQYF. Here the CDR3 DNA reads TGTGCCAGCAGTTACTCCAGGACCCAGTACTTC.

V is TRBV19 and J is TRBJ1-5; 7 bases agree with TRBD1. Germline V gene data show CDR1 as LNHDA and CDR2 as SQIVND (reference sequence). The CDR3 length is 17 residues. J was trimmed by 6 bases and V by 6 bases; bases with no gene match: 17. The CDR3, as DNA: TGTGCCAGTAGCTCGCCTCCGACAGGGAGGTTTGGTCAGCCCCAGCATTTT. This encodes CASSSPPTGRFGQPQHF. The full variable domain, rest sourced from reference TRBV19 and TRBJ1-5, is DGGITQSPKYLFRKEGQNVTLSCEQNLNHDAMYWYRQDPGQGLRLIYYSQIVNDFQKGDIAEGYSVSREKKESFPLTVTSAQKNPTAFYLCASSSPPTGRFGQPQHFGDGTRLSIL.

This sequence joins TRBV5-1 and TRBJ1-1; D is unclear. Trimming stripped 0 bases from V and 2 bases from J, with 14 bases between. CDR1 is SGHRS and CDR2 is YFSETQ in the germline V gene. The CDR3 totals 16 residues. The CDR3 sequence is CASSLAGGKGNTEAFF. CDR3 DNA: TGCGCCAGCAGCTTGGCCGGAGGGAAGGGTAACACTGAAGCTTTCTTT.

This clone was detected only a few times. The same CDR3 also results from other DNA sequences found in this sample. This sequence joins TRBV11-3 and TRBJ2-7; the D gene is possibly TRBD1 (6 bases). This CDR3 region has 12 residues. V lost 4 bases to trimming and J lost 3 bases, with 7 bases between them. CDR1 and CDR2 from the germline V gene are SGHNT and YENEEA. Written as DNA, the CDR3 is TGTGCCAGCAGCTCGGACAGCTACGAGCAGTACTTC. Residues: CASSSDSYEQYF.

The DNA of the CDR3 is TGTGCCAGCAGCGTAATCGGGGGGTCAGATACGCAGTATTTT. It is translated as CASSVIGGSDTQYF. The chain couples TRBV9 to TRBJ2-3; 7 nucleotides line up with TRBD2. The CDR3 covers 14 residues. Trimming took 1 base from V and 4 from J; bases not matched to a gene: 3. Germline loops: CDR1 SGDLS, CDR2 YYNGEE.

The chain employs TRBV18 and TRBJ1-2, with a weak D call TRBD1 (6 bases). V was shortened by 5 bases and J by 1 base, with 14 bases between the two germline ends. This CDR3 has 15 residues. The V gene's germline CDR1 is KGHSH and CDR2 LQKENI. The CDR3 sequence: CASSVRQDDNYGYTF. As DNA, the CDR3 is TGTGCCAGCTCAGTTAGACAGGACGATAACTATGGCTACACCTTC.

This chain links TRBV3-1 (or the pseudogene TRBV3-2) with TRBJ2-3; 10 bases line up with TRBD2. There are 17 residues in the CDR3. Germline V CDR1 and CDR2: LGHDT, YNNKEL (reference sequence). J lost 3 bases, V lost 0 bases, and 6 bases had no gene match. In DNA, the CDR3 is TGTGCCAGCAGCCAAGAAGGGGAGCGGGGGGGGACAGATACGCAGTATTTT. Residues: CASSQEGERGGTDTQYF.

The genes are TRBV6-2 or TRBV6-3 and TRBJ1-1, with TRBD1 identical over 8 bases. The junction had 9 bases not matched to a gene; V was cut back by 2 bases and J by 4 bases. The CDR3 extends over 16 amino acids. The germline V gene encodes CDR1 MNHEY and CDR2 SVGEGT. CDR3 region: CASSYPGTGGGTEAFF. The DNA of the CDR3 is TGTGCCAGCAGTTACCCCGGGACAGGCGGCGGCACTGAAGCTTTCTTT.

This clone appeared a few times. The gene calls are TRBV7-9 and TRBJ2-2, with 9 bases that match TRBD2. Germline V CDR1 and CDR2: SEHNR, FQNEAQ (reference sequence). The CDR3 length is 16 residues. After removal of 4 bases from V and 5 bases from J, the junction contained 8 bases not matched to a gene. Here the CDR3 DNA reads TGTGCCAGCAGCTCCCCTGCGGGGGGGAGGACCGGGGAGCTGTTTTTT. Protein: CASSSPAGGRTGELFF. The variable domain in full, with the rest retrieved from reference TRBV7-9 and TRBJ2-2, is DTGVSQNPRHKITKRGQNVTFRCDPISEHNRLYWYRQTLGQGPEFLTYFQNEAQLEKSRLLSDRFSAERPKGSFSTLEIQRTEQGDSAMYLCASSSPAGGRTGELFFGEGSRLTVL.

This clone has a single count. The rearrangement uses TRBV30 and TRBJ2-7, with D tentatively TRBD1 (6 bases). Trimming shortened V by 0 bases and J by 3 bases, and 9 bases separated the two germline ends. The germline V gene has CDR1 GTSNPN and CDR2 SVGIG (reference sequence). The CDR3 contains 13 residues. CDR3 DNA sequence: TGTGCCTGGAGTGTAGCAGGGGTCTACGAGCAGTACTTC. Its translation: CAWSVAGVYEQYF. The full variable domain, in which reference TRBV30 and TRBJ2-7 provide the parts outside the CDR3, is SQTIHQWPATLVQPVGSPLSLECTVEGTSNPNLYWYRQAAGRGLQLLFYSVGIGQISSEVPQNLSASRPQDRQFILSSKKLLLSDSGFYLCAWSVAGVYEQYFGPGTRLTVT.

The chain has TRBV6-5 and TRBJ1-1; 7 bases fit TRBD1. V lost 0 bases and J lost 0; bases outside the gene matches: 1. The CDR3 spans 15 residues. CDR1 MNHEY and CDR2 SVGAGI come from the germline V gene. CDR3 loop: CASSYSTGMNTEAFF. DNA for the CDR3: TGTGCCAGCAGTTACTCGACAGGGATGAACACTGAAGCTTTCTTT.

This clone showed up just a few times. The rearrangement joins TRBV18 to TRBJ2-7; D is possibly TRBD1 (6 bases). V was pared by 4 bases and J by 4 bases, with 17 bases between. The CDR3 runs to 15 residues. Germline CDR1 reads KGHSH; CDR2 reads LQKENI. The CDR3 sequence: CASSRNAGTSYEQYF. CDR3 DNA: TGTGCCAGCTCACGAAACGCCGGGACAAGTTACGAGCAGTACTTC.

The chain carries TRBV30 and TRBJ2-1; 9 nucleotides agree with TRBD1. The CDR3 is 15 residues long. V lost 2 bases to trimming and J lost 0 bases; unmatched junction nucleotides: 2. The germline gives CDR1 GTSNPN, CDR2 SVGIG (reference sequence). The CDR3 reads CAWSSTGGSYNEQFF. CDR3 nucleotide sequence: TGTGCCTGGAGTTCGACAGGGGGCTCCTACAATGAGCAGTTCTTC.

The chain uses TRBV6-1 and TRBJ2-5; possible D gene TRBD1, 5 bases. Trimming removed 2 bases from V and 2 bases from J, with 6 bases in between. The CDR3 has 13 amino acids. Per the germline V gene, CDR1 is MNHNS and CDR2 is SASEGT. The CDR3 region is CASSENRQETQYF. In DNA form, the CDR3 reads TGTGCCAGCAGTGAAAACAGGCAAGAGACCCAGTACTTC.

The chain links TRBV29-1 to TRBJ2-3, with 9 bases fitting TRBD2. The V segment lost 0 bases and the J segment 6 bases; nucleotides outside the gene matches: 7. This CDR3 is 15 amino acids long. Germline loops: CDR1 SQVTM, CDR2 ANQGSEA. CDR3 coding DNA: TGCAGCGTTGAAGAGGCCGGCGGGGGGGTTGATACGCAGTATTTT. Protein: CSVEEAGGGVDTQYF.

The chain uses TRBV4-3 and TRBJ1-4; D gene uncertain. The CDR3 has 16 amino acids. Trimming left V 1 base short and J 0 bases short, with 9 bases between. The germline gives CDR1 LGHNA, CDR2 YSLEER. This CDR3 is CASSQGGPATNEKLFF. The CDR3 bases are TGCGCCAGCAGCCAAGGAGGTCCAGCAACTAATGAAAAACTGTTTTTT.

In this sample, this clone turned up once. The chain links TRBV5-8 to TRBJ2-4; TRBD2 is a possible D gene (5 bases). CDR3 length equals 19 residues. The germline V gene encodes CDR1 SGHTS and CDR2 YDEGEE. The V gene lost 4 bases and the J gene lost 1 base, with 24 bases spanning the gap. This CDR3 is CASSPTGVRHGGAKNIQYF. The CDR3 region has the DNA TGTGCCAGCAGCCCTACGGGTGTACGCCACGGCGGGGCCAAAAACATTCAGTACTTC.

The chain is built from TRBV6-5 and TRBJ1-6; 7 bases map to TRBD1. The CDR3 runs to 15 residues. The junction had 11 bases not matched to a gene; V was cut back by 6 bases and J by 9 bases. CDR1 MNHEY and CDR2 SVGAGI come from the germline V gene. CDR3 amino acids: CASSPGGTAASPLHF. The DNA of the CDR3 is TGTGCCAGCAGCCCCGGAGGGACAGCTGCTTCACCCCTCCACTTT.

This chain links TRBV5-6 with TRBJ1-5, with D possibly matching TRBD1 (5 bases). The ends were cut back, 2 bases at V and 1 base at J, with 16 bases in the middle. CDR1 and CDR2 from the germline V gene are SGHDT and YYEEEE. The CDR3 covers 17 residues. CDR3 region: CASSFGQGRLSNQPQHF. CDR3 nucleotide sequence: TGTGCCAGCAGCTTCGGGCAGGGAAGGTTGAGCAATCAGCCCCAGCATTTT.

This chain connects TRBV18 to TRBJ2-5; D ambiguous. V shed 3 bases and J shed 7 bases, with 9 bases lying between them. CDR1 is KGHSH and CDR2 is LQKENI in the germline V gene. The CDR3 totals 12 residues. The CDR3 reads CASSPTPGTQYF. In nucleotides, the CDR3 is TGTGCCAGCTCACCCACCCCAGGGACCCAGTACTTC. Based on the CDR3 plus reference TRBV18 and TRBJ2-5, the full variable domain is NAGVMQNPRHLVRRRGQEARLRCSPMKGHSHVYWYRQLPEEGLKFMVYLQKENIIDESGMPKERFSAEFPKEGPSILRIQQVVRGDSAAYFCASSPTPGTQYFGPGTRLLVL.

The chain joins TRBV7-6 to TRBJ2-2; TRBD1 matches 9 bases. The germline V gene has CDR1 SGHVS and CDR2 FNYEAQ. The CDR3 totals 16 residues. Trimming took 5 bases from V and 2 from J; bases not matched to a gene: 6. CDR3 nucleotide sequence: TGTGCCAGCAGCCGTCGACAGGGGGTTAACACCGGGGAGCTGTTTTTT. Translated: CASSRRQGVNTGELFF.

V and J are TRBV21-1 and TRBJ2-7; TRBD1 is taken as the D call from the table, unchecked against the DNA. TRBV21-1 is a pseudogene. The CDR3 sequence is 16 residues long. The CDR3 region has the DNA TGTGCCAGCAGCAAAGTTAGCCCCAGGGGACCCTACGAGCAGTACTTC. Translating it yields CASSKVSPRGPYEQYF.

This clone was recorded a few times. The gene calls are TRBV29-1 and TRBJ1-5; TRBD1 matches at 8 bases. Germline CDR1 and CDR2: SQVTM and ANQGSEA. This CDR3 contains 12 residues. Losses at the gene ends were 6 bases for V and 4 bases for J; bases not matched to a gene: 2. The CDR3: CSVGQVNQPQHF. The DNA of the CDR3 is TGCAGCGTGGGACAGGTAAATCAGCCCCAGCATTTT. Full variable domain (outside the CDR3, taken from reference TRBV29-1 and TRBJ1-5): SAVISQKPSRDICQRGTSLTIQCQVDSQVTMMFWYRQQPGQSLTLIATANQGSEATYESGFVIDKFPISRPNLTFSTLTVSNMSPEDSSIYLCSVGQVNQPQHFGDGTRLSIL.

The chain joins TRBV6-5 to TRBJ1-4; 8 positions match TRBD1. The germline V gene encodes CDR1 MNHEY and CDR2 SVGAGI. Germline trimming cut 7 bases from V and 7 bases from J; bases unmatched to any gene: 8. This CDR3 spans 14 amino acids. CDR3 loop: CASNSGGIGEKLFF. DNA for the CDR3: TGTGCCAGCAACTCAGGGGGCATCGGTGAAAAACTGTTTTTT.

This chain links TRBV6-2 or TRBV6-3 with TRBJ2-7; D uncertain. Germline values: CDR1 MNHEY, CDR2 SVGEGT. V was trimmed by 2 bases and J by 3 bases, leaving 11 bases between them. The CDR3 consists of 14 residues. CDR3 coding DNA: TGTGCCAGCAGTTACGGTCAGGTCGACTACGAGCAGTACTTC. Translated: CASSYGQVDYEQYF.

This rearrangement joins TRBV28 to TRBJ2-7, with 8 bases identical to TRBD2. There are 15 residues in the CDR3. From germline, CDR1 is MDHEN and CDR2 SYDVKM. V shed 5 bases and J 2 bases; nucleotides not matched to a gene: 8. The CDR3 coding sequence is TGTGCCAGCAGTCCCCAACGGGGGGGCCCCTACGAGCAGTACTTC. As protein: CASSPQRGGPYEQYF.

The chain recombines TRBV18 with TRBJ2-7; 8 nucleotides match TRBD2. The CDR3 consists of 15 residues. Germline CDR1 is KGHSH and CDR2 is LQKENI. J was trimmed by 9 bases and V by 2 bases; bases with no gene match: 12. The CDR3 coding sequence is TGTGCCAGCTCACCATCCTTTGCAAAGCGGGGGAGGCAGTACTTC. It is translated as CASSPSFAKRGRQYF. Full variable domain (remainder filled in from reference TRBV18 and TRBJ2-7): NAGVMQNPRHLVRRRGQEARLRCSPMKGHSHVYWYRQLPEEGLKFMVYLQKENIIDESGMPKERFSAEFPKEGPSILRIQQVVRGDSAAYFCASSPSFAKRGRQYFGPGTRLTVT.

This clone was seen more than once but under ten times. The chain has TRBV30 and TRBJ2-3; D perhaps matches TRBD2 (5 bases). V was clipped by 3 bases and J by 4 bases, with 14 bases between them. Germline CDR1 reads GTSNPN; CDR2 reads SVGIG (reference sequence). The CDR3 totals 14 residues. The CDR3 region has the DNA TGTGCCTGGAGGAGGGATTTTTCTTCAGATACGCAGTATTTT. It is translated as CAWRRDFSSDTQYF.

The rearrangement uses TRBV11-1 and TRBJ2-1; TRBD2 agrees at 13 bases. With V trimmed by 7 bases and J by 7 bases, 10 bases remained unmatched. The CDR3 contains 16 residues. Germline V gene data show CDR1 as SGHAT and CDR2 as FQDESV (reference sequence). DNA for the CDR3: TGTGCCAGCACCCTACTAGCGGGGGGGCCGCGGAATGAGCAGTTCTTC. This encodes CASTLLAGGPRNEQFF.

The chain joins TRBV7-2 to TRBJ2-3; TRBD1 aligns across 7 bases. Germline V CDR1 and CDR2: SGHTA, FQGNSA. This CDR3 is 15 amino acids long. Trimming took 6 bases from V and 1 from J; bases not matched to a gene: 7. The CDR3 protein is CASRQTTGGTDTQYF. The CDR3 DNA follows: TGTGCCAGCAGGCAAACCACAGGGGGCACAGATACGCAGTATTTT.

The rearrangement links TRBV7-3 to TRBJ2-1, with 9 bases that match TRBD2. This CDR3 spans 16 amino acids. Trimming cost V 2 bases and J 7 bases; bases outside gene matches: 9. Germline V lookup: CDR1 SGHTA, CDR2 FQGTGA. Here the CDR3 reads CASSLFGGGAVNEQFF. CDR3 nucleotides: TGTGCCAGCAGCTTATTCGGCGGGGGGGCCGTTAATGAGCAGTTCTTC.